Listed here is a single TCR beta chain. The antigen is undetermined. This sample is part of a study of brain T cells in children with intractable seizures. The method was immunoSEQ multiplex PCR; TCRdb's version includes in-frame clones alone and lacks a portion of them. The sample lists 60,000 to 65,000 clones, approximately 95% occurring once. Regarding the study as a whole: Patients' HCMV serostatus was unknown; virus specificity rests on CDR3 similarity alone. Pre- and post-surgery blood differed in depth, so pre-surgery absences may be undersampling.

The CDR3 is 13 residues long. V was cut by 1 base and J by 5 bases, with 8 bases left in between. Per the germline V gene, CDR1 is MGHRA and CDR2 is YSYEKL. The sequenced cases were selected for having the highest brain T cell transcript signatures. The TCR comes from a boy less than two years old with focal cortical dysplasia and intractable seizures. The sample was peripheral blood, taken at surgery. The V gene is TRBV4-1, the J gene TRBJ2-5; D ambiguous. This CDR3 is CASSQVGLETQYF. CDR3 bases: TGCGCCAGCAGCCAAGTGGGTTTGGAGACCCAGTACTTC.